This T cell receptor (beta chain) came from a study of CD8+ T cells in alopecia areata. About the study: Those patients who were treated received oral tofacitinib, which was given at 5 to 10 mg twice daily for moderate-to-severe alopecia areata. Treatment ran 6 to 18 months, with 6 months of follow-up afterward.

This CDR3 has 13 residues. The V end was cut by 0 bases, the J end by 13 bases, with 13 bases between. Per the germline V gene, CDR1 is LGHNA and CDR2 is YSLEER. This clone has only a few counts. Its antigen is unidentified. Study-level findings and limits: Expanded CD8+ clones among the top 100, and scalp clonality, were significantly decreased by tofacitinib.

cDNA prepared by RNA extraction and subsequent reverse transcription served as the template for sequencing. Some clones are missing from TCRdb's copy, which holds only in-frame ones; the method was immunoSEQ multiplex PCR. The sample has some 190,000 clones, roughly 46% seen once; the top ten hold about 9.5%. Treatment noted: oral pan-JAK inhibitor, 5-10 mg twice daily. Samples from alopecia areata patients were lesional scalp punch biopsies and peripheral blood. The chain uses TRBV4-3 and TRBJ2-4, with unresolved D. Here the sequenced sample was CD8+ T cells sorted from blood, taken around week 53, from a patient treated with tofacitinib. This receptor was taken from a human donor with alopecia areata. CDR3 in amino acids: CASSQDLEDPQYF. DNA of the CDR3: TGCGCCAGCAGCCAAGATCTCGAAGATCCCCAGTACTTC.